A single sample is the source of the 15 T cell receptor beta chains below, sequenced in a study of cytotoxic CD8 clonotypes in ibrutinib-treated CLL. The method was immunoSEQ multiplex PCR; TCRdb's version includes in-frame clones alone and lacks a portion of them. The profile shows 100,000 to 150,000 clones, approximately 85% of them singletons. Sequencing used PBMCs, obtained after 24 months of ibrutinib treatment. The receptors derive from a human donor with chronic lymphocytic leukemia.

The chain has TRBV5-3 and TRBJ1-1; D uncertain. TRBV5-3 is reported as an ORF; its role is uncertain. The CDR3 extends over 14 amino acids. Deletions cut 1 base from V and 1 base from J, with 8 bases between. CDR3: CARSLKKGNTEAFF. The CDR3 DNA reads as TGTGCCAGAAGCTTGAAAAAGGGGAACACTGAAGCTTTCTTT.

J is TRBJ2-1 and V is TRBV11-2, with 8 bases that match TRBD2. CDR1 SGHAT and CDR2 FQNNGV come from the germline V gene. The length of the CDR3 is 16 residues. V was clipped by 2 bases and J by 8 bases; unmatched bases: 11. Here the CDR3 DNA reads TGTGCCAGCAGCTTAACGGGGGGGCCGGGTTTCGATGAGCAGTTCTTC. It specifies CASSLTGGPGFDEQFF. Combining the CDR3 with reference TRBV11-2 and TRBJ2-1 gives the whole variable domain EAGVAQSPRYKIIEKRQSVAFWCNPISGHATLYWYQQILGQGPKLLIQFQNNGVVDDSQLPKDRFSAERLKGVDSTLKIQPAKLEDSAVYLCASSLTGGPGFDEQFFGPGTRLTVL.

The V call is TRBV5-6, the J call TRBJ2-7; D possibly corresponds to TRBD1 (5 bases). This CDR3 is built from 15 residues. The germline V gene has CDR1 SGHDT and CDR2 YYEEEE. V gave up 4 bases and J gave up 3 bases, with 17 bases separating them. The CDR3 sequence: CASSPQGSTVYEQYF. CDR3 nucleotides: TGTGCCAGCAGCCCCCAGGGTAGCACGGTCTACGAGCAGTACTTC.

CDR3 bases: TGTGCCAGCAGCGCCGGGACCGCACACTTTGAAGAGACCCAGTACTTC. Its translation is CASSAGTAHFEETQYF. V is TRBV9 and J is TRBJ2-5, with D possibly being TRBD1 or TRBD2 (5 bases each). Trimming took off 3 bases at V and 3 bases at J, with 18 bases between the two ends. Germline V gene sequence: CDR1 SGDLS, CDR2 YYNGEE. CDR3 length: 16 residues.

V usage is TRBV28 and J usage is TRBJ2-3; weak D call: TRBD2 (5 bases). With 3 bases removed from V and 2 bases from J, the gap between germline ends came to 6 bases. CDR1 and CDR2 (germline): MDHEN, SYDVKM. The CDR3 contains 13 residues. The CDR3 spells CASSFGDTDTQYF. DNA of the CDR3: TGTGCCAGCAGTTTCGGGGACACAGATACGCAGTATTTT. Using reference TRBV28 and TRBJ2-3 for the parts outside the CDR3, the full variable domain is DVKVTQSSRYLVKRTGEKVFLECVQDMDHENMFWYRQDPGLGLRLIYFSYDVKMKEKGDIPEGYSVSREKKERFSLILESASTNQTSMYLCASSFGDTDTQYFGPGTRLTVL.

V is TRBV30 and J is TRBJ2-5, with D perhaps given as TRBD1 or TRBD2 (6 bases each). Germline lookup yields CDR1 GTSNPN and CDR2 SVGIG (reference sequence). V gave up 3 bases and J gave up 4 bases, with 18 bases separating them. This CDR3 has 15 amino acids. The CDR3 DNA follows: TGTGCCTGGAGCGATATCGTGGGGGGCCTAGAGACCCAGTACTTC. As protein: CAWSDIVGGLETQYF.

This chain links TRBV30 with TRBJ1-6; 8 positions agree with TRBD1. The germline V gene encodes CDR1 GTSNPN and CDR2 SVGIG (reference sequence). The CDR3 loop spans 15 amino acids. The V and J ends lost 2 bases and 3 bases, in that order; junction bases with no gene match: 3. The CDR3 loop reads CAWSQGQVYNSPLHF. CDR3 sequence (DNA): TGTGCCTGGAGTCAGGGACAGGTCTATAATTCACCCCTCCACTTT. Variable domain in full (rest from reference TRBV30 and TRBJ1-6): SQTIHQWPATLVQPVGSPLSLECTVEGTSNPNLYWYRQAAGRGLQLLFYSVGIGQISSEVPQNLSASRPQDRQFILSSKKLLLSDSGFYLCAWSQGQVYNSPLHFGNGTRLTVT.

V usage is TRBV7-2 and J usage is TRBJ2-5; possibly TRBD1 for D (6 bases). Germline CDR1 reads SGHTA; CDR2 reads FQGNSA. CDR3 length: 14 residues. V gave up 3 bases and J gave up 4 bases, with 12 bases separating them. The CDR3 spells CASSLEAGVETQYF. DNA of the CDR3: TGTGCCAGCAGCTTGGAGGCAGGGGTAGAGACCCAGTACTTC.

The CDR3 bases are TGTGCCAGCAGCTTAGGTGGGGGCTCCTACAATGAGCAGTTCTTC. It encodes CASSLGGGSYNEQFF. The V and J genes are TRBV7-3 and TRBJ2-1; D assignment may be TRBD1 or TRBD2 (5 bases each). This CDR3 has 15 amino acids. From germline, CDR1 is SGHTA and CDR2 FQGTGA. V was cut by 2 bases and J by 0 bases, with 8 bases left in between.

This clone was seen a few times. This chain joins TRBV30 and TRBJ2-5; no clear D gene. There are 13 residues in the CDR3. Between the trimmed V and J ends, which lost 0 bases and 5 bases, there was a span of 10 bases. CDR1 is GTSNPN, CDR2 SVGIG, per germline (reference sequence). CDR3 DNA sequence: TGTGCCTGGAGTGTAAGGATACGCGAGACCCAGTACTTC. Translating it yields CAWSVRIRETQYF. The entire variable domain, with the rest obtained from reference TRBV30 and TRBJ2-5, is as follows: SQTIHQWPATLVQPVGSPLSLECTVEGTSNPNLYWYRQAAGRGLQLLFYSVGIGQISSEVPQNLSASRPQDRQFILSSKKLLLSDSGFYLCAWSVRIRETQYFGPGTRLLVL.

This chain joins TRBV5-1 and TRBJ2-7; D is unresolved. The length of the CDR3 is 14 residues. Germline assignment: CDR1 SGHRS and CDR2 YFSETQ. V was pared by 4 bases and J by 2 bases, with 13 bases between. CDR3 sequence: CASSPASRAYEQYF. CDR3 DNA sequence: TGCGCCAGCAGCCCCGCCTCAAGGGCCTACGAGCAGTACTTC.

This sequence joins TRBV6-5 and TRBJ2-7; D is undetermined. The CDR3 is made up of 15 amino acids. Per germline, CDR1 MNHEY and CDR2 SVGAGI. V lost 0 bases to trimming and J lost 3 bases, with 12 bases between them. CDR3 sequence reads: CASSYSRPGRYEQYF. For the CDR3, the DNA is TGTGCCAGCAGTTACTCGAGGCCGGGCCGCTACGAGCAGTACTTC.

This chain connects TRBV4-2 to TRBJ2-7; D is unclear. Germline-derived CDR1 and CDR2 are LGHNA and YNFKEQ. The CDR3 covers 12 residues. V was cut by 0 bases and J by 6 bases, with 6 bases left in between. CDR3 nucleotides: TGTGCCAGCAGCCAAGATCAGCTCGAGCAGTACTTC. This codes for CASSQDQLEQYF.

The chain uses TRBV5-4 and TRBJ1-2, with 9 bases fitting TRBD1. The CDR3 covers 18 residues. Trimming cost V 3 bases and J 6 bases; bases outside gene matches: 18. Germline lookup yields CDR1 SGHNT and CDR2 YYREEE (reference sequence). As DNA, the CDR3 is TGTGCCAGCAGCTCTGCTTACACCGACAGGGGGGTAAAAGATGGCTACACCTTC. Translated, it gives CASSSAYTDRGVKDGYTF.

Only one count was recorded for this clone. This chain joins TRBV4-3 and TRBJ2-2, with 8 bases fitting TRBD1. Germline V gene lookup returns CDR1 LGHNA and CDR2 YSLEER. Losses at the gene ends were 1 base for V and 6 bases for J; bases not matched to a gene: 10. This CDR3 has 17 amino acids. The CDR3 loop reads CASSQVSGRGHAGELFF. CDR3 bases: TGCGCCAGCAGCCAAGTTAGCGGCAGGGGGCACGCCGGGGAGCTGTTTTTT.